Shown below are 9 T cell receptor beta chains from a single sample sequenced in a study of technical replicates of blood from several donors. Data came from immunoSEQ multiplex PCR; TCRdb stores just in-frame clones and leaves some out. The profile shows 90,000 to 100,000 clones, 90% to 96% of them singletons. Sequenced input: T cells isolated from PBMCs. All receptors come from a human donor in good health.

The chain combines TRBV9 with TRBJ1-2; no clear D. Germline CDR1 SGDLS, CDR2 YYNGEE. Trimming took off 0 bases at V and 0 bases at J, with 9 bases between the two ends. CDR3 length: 15 residues. The CDR3 reads CASSVGRSSNYGYTF. The CDR3 region has the DNA TGTGCCAGCAGCGTAGGCCGCAGTTCTAACTATGGCTACACCTTC.

This chain links TRBV9 with TRBJ2-4; D might be TRBD2 (7 bases). V gave up 0 bases and J gave up 9 bases, with 19 bases separating them. The CDR3 is 16 amino acids. Looked up from germline, CDR1 is SGDLS and CDR2 is YYNGEE. The CDR3: CASSVGGGLKSSIQYF. CDR3 nucleotides: TGTGCCAGCAGCGTAGGCGGGGGCTTGAAATCTAGCATTCAGTACTTC.

This chain links TRBV28 with TRBJ1-1; tentative D call: TRBD1 (6 bases). The germline V gene has CDR1 MDHEN and CDR2 SYDVKM. This CDR3 contains 14 residues. With 6 bases removed from V and 1 base from J, the gap between germline ends came to 12 bases. CDR3 residues: CASSPLTGNTEAFF. As DNA, the CDR3 is TGTGCCAGCAGCCCTCTGACAGGGAACACTGAAGCTTTCTTT.

As to this clone: One end of the junction varies from germline; a read error may be responsible. The chain joins TRBV4-2 to TRBJ1-2; D remains ambiguous. CDR1 and CDR2 (germline): LGHNA, YNFKEQ. The CDR3 loop spans 11 amino acids. The CDR3 here is CAILHNYGHTF. DNA for the CDR3: TGTGCCATCTTACATAACTATGGCCACACCTTC.

The chain combines TRBV15 with TRBJ2-7; no clear D. The CDR3 contains 16 residues. Looked up from germline, CDR1 is LNHNV and CDR2 is YYDKDF (reference sequence). Trimming took off 0 bases at V and 5 bases at J, with 17 bases between the two ends. Here the CDR3 reads CATSRDYGQAVNEQYF. CDR3 coding DNA: TGTGCCACCAGCAGAGATTATGGCCAGGCTGTCAACGAGCAGTACTTC.

The chain combines TRBV19 with TRBJ2-7; 7 bases line up with TRBD2. V shed 1 base, J shed 4 bases, and the junction held 4 bases outside the gene matches. The germline V gene has CDR1 LNHDA and CDR2 SQIVND (reference sequence). CDR3 length: 14 residues. CDR3 loop: CASSIVGGSYEQYF. CDR3 coding DNA: TGTGCCAGTAGTATAGTGGGAGGGTCTTACGAGCAGTACTTC.

The chain combines TRBV10-3 with TRBJ1-2; 11 bases agree with TRBD1. The CDR3 has 17 amino acids. V was clipped by 0 bases and J by 6 bases; unmatched bases: 9. The germline V gene has CDR1 ENHRY and CDR2 SYGVKD. As DNA, the CDR3 is TGTGCCATCAGTGAGTCGATTCCGGGACAGGGGGTCGATGGCTACACCTTC. This translates into CAISESIPGQGVDGYTF.

V gene TRBV29-1 combines with J gene TRBJ2-3; 9 bases fit TRBD1. V was pared by 4 bases and J by 3 bases, with 2 bases of the junction left unmatched. Germline lookup yields CDR1 SQVTM and CDR2 ANQGSEA. This CDR3 has 13 residues. The CDR3 bases are TGCAGCGTTGCGACAGGGGGAACAGATACGCAGTATTTT. This translates into CSVATGGTDTQYF.

V usage is TRBV5-1 and J usage is TRBJ2-5; 11 nucleotides agree with TRBD2. This CDR3 is 16 amino acids long. Trimming cost V 4 bases and J 2 bases; bases outside gene matches: 7. The germline CDR1 and CDR2 sequences are SGHRS and YFSETQ. The CDR3 is CASSATGTSGQETQYF. The CDR3 DNA is TGCGCCAGCAGCGCGACCGGGACTAGCGGTCAAGAGACCCAGTACTTC. Variable domain in full (rest from reference TRBV5-1 and TRBJ2-5): KAGVTQTPRYLIKTRGQQVTLSCSPISGHRSVSWYQQTPGQGLQFLFEYFSETQRNKGNFPGRFSGRQFSNSRSEMNVSTLELGDSALYLCASSATGTSGQETQYFGPGTRLLVL.